Shown below are 9 T cell receptor beta chains from a single sample sequenced in a study of long-term antiretroviral therapy in people with HIV. Investigators performed immunoSEQ version v3.0 at survey level. Clones were sequenced by immunoSEQ multiplex PCR, and TCRdb holds only the in-frame ones, with some missing. The sample has roughly 25,000 clones, 79% seen once. The source material was unsorted PBMCs, sampled 2.1 years after starting antiretroviral therapy. These receptors all stem from a man aged 30 to 45 with HIV.

This rearrangement joins TRBV4-3 to TRBJ1-6; 7 bases fit TRBD1. The V segment lost 0 bases and the J segment 7 bases; nucleotides outside the gene matches: 6. The germline CDR1 and CDR2 sequences are LGHNA and YSLEER. The CDR3 covers 16 residues. The CDR3 region has the DNA TGCGCCAGCAGCCAAGATTGGGGACAGCCAAATTCACCCCTCCACTTT. It is translated as CASSQDWGQPNSPLHF.

The chain joins TRBV2 to TRBJ1-2; maybe TRBD1 (6 bases). Germline values: CDR1 SNHLY, CDR2 FYNNEI. The CDR3 has 13 residues. V lost 8 bases, J lost 5 bases, and 15 bases lay in between. CDR3 region: CASLGVRGYGYTF. DNA of the CDR3: TGTGCCAGCCTCGGGGTCAGGGGTTATGGCTACACCTTC.

The chain couples TRBV7-8 to TRBJ1-2; no definite D call. CDR3 length: 14 residues. The germline V gene has CDR1 SGHVS and CDR2 FQNEAQ. V was pared by 1 base and J by 4 bases, with 10 bases between. CDR3 nucleotide sequence: TGTGCCAGCAGCTTAGACCCACCGAGCTATGGCTACACCTTC. Its translation is CASSLDPPSYGYTF.

The CDR3 sequence is CAISGTGWETQYF. The DNA of the CDR3 is TGTGCCATCAGCGGGACAGGGTGGGAGACCCAGTACTTC. The chain employs TRBV10-3 and TRBJ2-5, with 9 bases aligning to TRBD1. V gave up 6 bases and J gave up 5 bases; unmatched junction bases: 4. CDR3 length: 13 residues. Germline values: CDR1 ENHRY, CDR2 SYGVKD.

CDR3: CASSSPEGTSTDTQYF. The CDR3 region has the DNA TGCGCCAGCAGCTCCCCCGAGGGGACAAGCACAGATACGCAGTATTTT. The rearrangement joins TRBV5-1 to TRBJ2-3; tentatively, D is TRBD1 (6 bases). The V gene's germline CDR1 is SGHRS and CDR2 YFSETQ. Trimming removed 3 bases at V and 0 bases at J, with 14 bases between. This CDR3 region has 16 residues.

The chain uses TRBV5-1 and TRBJ1-3, with no clear D. Trimming removed 4 bases from V and 0 bases from J, with 11 bases in between. The CDR3 length is 15 residues. The V gene's germline CDR1 is SGHRS and CDR2 YFSETQ. The CDR3: CASSDGRFSGNTIYF. In DNA, the CDR3 is TGCGCCAGCAGCGACGGACGGTTCTCTGGAAACACCATATATTTT.

This clone was counted a few times. The chain carries TRBV28 and TRBJ1-5; D not resolved. Germline CDR1 is MDHEN and CDR2 is SYDVKM. V dropped 5 bases and J dropped 4 bases, with 6 bases sitting between them. The CDR3 is 12 amino acids. The CDR3: CASSASNQPQHF. In DNA, the CDR3 is TGTGCCAGCAGTGCGTCTAATCAGCCCCAGCATTTT.

With respect to this clone: Within the sample, other DNA sequences also encode this same CDR3. The CDR3 nucleotides read TGTGCCAGCAGCTTAGCGCCAGGGTGGGGTCAGCCCCAGCATTTT. Amino acid sequence: CASSLAPGWGQPQHF. The rearrangement uses TRBV7-2 and TRBJ1-5, with D perhaps matching TRBD1 (5 bases). The CDR3 is 15 residues long. V dropped 0 bases and J dropped 6 bases, with 12 bases sitting between them. From germline, CDR1 is SGHTA and CDR2 FQGNSA.

The chain joins TRBV27 to TRBJ2-2; 7 positions match TRBD1. Germline V gene sequence: CDR1 MNHEY, CDR2 SMNVEV (reference sequence). The J segment lost 6 bases and the V segment lost 7 bases, leaving 11 bases of the junction unmatched. The CDR3 extends over 15 amino acids. The CDR3 loop reads CASTTGAVYSGELFF. The CDR3 region has the DNA TGTGCCAGCACCACAGGGGCGGTTTATTCCGGGGAGCTGTTTTTT.